The present T cell receptor (beta chain) was sequenced within a study of blood T cells in healthy people across ages. The V and J ends lost 1 base and 5 bases respectively, with 11 bases between them. CDR1 and CDR2 (germline): SGHVS, FNYEAQ. The CDR3 extends over 15 amino acids. Collection of 7.5 to 10 milliliters of peripheral blood was performed for each donor. A second PCR of 7 to 11 cycles used a sample-barcoded 5' primer and a J-beta primer mix. TCRdb redid the calling of the 5' RACE reads with MiXCR, one entry per CDR3 protein. The table records around 900,000 distinct CDR3 sequences, under 30% of them present only once.

The receptor's source is a woman aged 80 or over in good health. Source material: blood. The chain recombines TRBV7-6 with TRBJ1-4; D perhaps matches TRBD1 (5 bases). Here the CDR3 DNA reads TGTGCCAGCAGCTTAGAGGGGAACCAGAATGAAAAACTGTTTTTT. Its translation is CASSLEGNQNEKLFF. Full variable domain (remainder filled in from reference TRBV7-6 and TRBJ1-4): GAGVSQSPRYKVTKRGQDVALRCDPISGHVSLYWYRQALGQGPEFLTYFNYEAQQDKSGLPNDRFSAERPEGSISTLTIQRTEQRDSAMYRCASSLEGNQNEKLFFGSGTQLSVL.